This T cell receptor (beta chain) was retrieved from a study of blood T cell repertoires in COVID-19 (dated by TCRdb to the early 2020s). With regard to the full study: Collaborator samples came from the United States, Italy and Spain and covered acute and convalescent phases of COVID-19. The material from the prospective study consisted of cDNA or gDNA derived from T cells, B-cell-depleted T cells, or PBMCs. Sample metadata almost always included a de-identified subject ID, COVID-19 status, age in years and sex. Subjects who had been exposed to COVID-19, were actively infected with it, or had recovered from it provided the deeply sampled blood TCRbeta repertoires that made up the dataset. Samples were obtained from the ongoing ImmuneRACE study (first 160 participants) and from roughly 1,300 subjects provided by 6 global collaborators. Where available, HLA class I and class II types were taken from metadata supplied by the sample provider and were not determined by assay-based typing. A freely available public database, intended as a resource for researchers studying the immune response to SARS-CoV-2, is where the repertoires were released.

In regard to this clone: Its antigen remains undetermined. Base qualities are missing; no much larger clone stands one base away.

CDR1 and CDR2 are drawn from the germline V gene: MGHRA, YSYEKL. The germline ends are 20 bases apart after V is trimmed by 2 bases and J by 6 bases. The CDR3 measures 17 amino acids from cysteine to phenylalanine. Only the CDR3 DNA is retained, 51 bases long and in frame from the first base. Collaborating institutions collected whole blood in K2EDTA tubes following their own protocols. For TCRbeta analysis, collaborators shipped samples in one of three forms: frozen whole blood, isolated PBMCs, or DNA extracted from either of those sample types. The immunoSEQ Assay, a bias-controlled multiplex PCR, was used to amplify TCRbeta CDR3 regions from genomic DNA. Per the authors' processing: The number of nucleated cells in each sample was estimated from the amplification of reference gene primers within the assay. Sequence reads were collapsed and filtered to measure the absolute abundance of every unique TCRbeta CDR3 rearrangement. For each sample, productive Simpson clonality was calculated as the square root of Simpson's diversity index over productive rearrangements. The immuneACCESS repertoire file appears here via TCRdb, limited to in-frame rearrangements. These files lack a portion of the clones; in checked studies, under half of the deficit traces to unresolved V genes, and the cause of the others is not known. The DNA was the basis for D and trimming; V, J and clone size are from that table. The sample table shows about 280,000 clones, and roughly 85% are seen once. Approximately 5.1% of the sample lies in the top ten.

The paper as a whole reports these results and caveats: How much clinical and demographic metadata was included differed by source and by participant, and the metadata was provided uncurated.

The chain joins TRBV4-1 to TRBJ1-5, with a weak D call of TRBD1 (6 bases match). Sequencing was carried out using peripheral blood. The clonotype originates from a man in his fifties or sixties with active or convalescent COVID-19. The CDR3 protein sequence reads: CASSQLILTGFSQPQHF. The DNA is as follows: TGCGCCAGCAGCCAACTCATCCTGACAGGATTCAGTCAGCCCCAGCATTTT.